Presented here are 13 T cell receptor beta chains from one specimen sequenced in a study of tumor-infiltrating lymphocytes in primary liver carcinoma. Synthesis of TCR beta cDNA was carried out from 500 ng total RNA with a constant-region primer. Three nested multiplex PCR rounds, a slightly modified ARM-PCR method, built the TCR beta libraries. Each of the first two PCR rounds ran 9 to 11 cycles with TRBV1-TRBV30 forward and C-beta reverse primers. TCRdb analysed the multiplex PCR reads with MiXCR anew, one entry per CDR3 protein. Among about 74,000 distinct CDR3 sequences listed, approximately 70% were seen once. Unsorted bulk tissue (about 20-32 mg) underwent RNA and DNA co-extraction. Material for sequencing was liver tumor tissue from sampling region 4. Subset defined: tumor region T4, right-lateral pole. The receptors originated from a man aged 35 to 55 with primary liver carcinoma and hepatitis B virus infection.

This clonotype has a handful of counts. V is TRBV5-1 and J is TRBJ1-4, with D uncertain. This CDR3 has 15 amino acids. V was clipped by 0 bases and J by 10 bases, with 16 bases between them. CDR1 and CDR2 from the germline V gene are SGHRS and YFSETQ. Here the CDR3 DNA reads TGCGCCAGCAGCTTGGACGAGGGTCTCGATGGAAAACTGTTTTTT. This encodes CASSLDEGLDGKLFF.

Of note for this clonotype: Given a much more abundant clone one base away, this may be a read error. The rearrangement links TRBV30 to TRBJ1-5; no definite D call. This CDR3 has 14 residues. CDR1 is GTSNPN, CDR2 SVGIG, per germline (reference sequence). The CDR3: CTWDIGLSNQPQHF. Here the CDR3 DNA reads TGTACCTGGGATATAGGGTTGAGCAATCAGCCCCAGCATTTT.

Worth noting for this clonotype: The junction departs from the called germline gene at one end, perhaps through a read error. The gene calls are TRBV12-3 or TRBV12-4 and TRBJ2-7; 7 nucleotides align to TRBD1. The CDR3 has 13 residues. The chain's CDR3 is CASRPGQPHEQYF. DNA for the CDR3: TGTGCCAGCAGACCGGGACAGCCCCACGAACAGTACTTC.

This clonotype was observed a single time. The chain recombines TRBV6-6 with TRBJ2-3, with no clear D. Per the germline V gene, CDR1 is MNHNY and CDR2 is SVGAGI (reference sequence). The CDR3 runs 13 residues. CDR3 nucleotides: TGTGCAGGCAGCTACGAAATCGTAGATACGCAGTATTTT. Residues: CAGSYEIVDTQYF.

To note about this clonotype: One end of the junction does not line up with germline, which may come from a read error. V is TRBV28 and J is TRBJ2-1, with 10 bases aligning to TRBD1. The CDR3 covers 18 residues. The V gene's germline CDR1 is MDHEN and CDR2 SYDVKM. The CDR3 DNA reads TGTGCCAGCAGTTTAGGTGGGTTTGGGACAGGGGCCGACAATAAGCAGTTCTTC. Residues: CASSLGGFGTGADNKQFF.

For this clonotype: A read error is possible here, since a much larger clone lies one base away. V usage is TRBV7-9 and J usage is TRBJ2-5; D uncertain. Looked up from germline, CDR1 is SEHNR and CDR2 is FQNEAQ (reference sequence). This CDR3 spans 14 amino acids. The CDR3 loop reads CASSSASVAEAQYF. CDR3 DNA: TGTGCCAGCAGCTCGGCCAGCGTGGCAGAGGCCCAGTACTTC.

About this clonotype: One end of the junction fails to match germline, which may point to a read error. The V gene is TRBV6-5, the J gene TRBJ2-3; 8 bases are shared with TRBD1. Looked up from germline, CDR1 is MNHEY and CDR2 is SVGAGI. The CDR3 spans 15 residues. Written as DNA, the CDR3 is TGTGCCAGCAGTTACCGGGACAGGTCCATAGATATGCAGTATTTT. As protein: CASSYRDRSIDMQYF.

This clonotype was seen a few times. An end of the junction differs from the germline gene, which may be a read error. This chain connects TRBV5-8 to TRBJ2-3; TRBD1 is a possible D gene (6 bases). The V gene's germline CDR1 is SGHTS and CDR2 YDEGEE. The CDR3 has 14 residues. The CDR3: CTSSPRTGTDTQYF. The CDR3 DNA reads TGTACCAGCAGCCCTCGGACAGGCACAGATACGCAGTATTTT.

This clonotype has a handful of counts. It may be a read error: a sequence one base away is much more abundant. The chain employs TRBV7-8 and TRBJ2-7; D is ambiguous. Per germline, CDR1 SGHVS and CDR2 FQNEAQ. The CDR3 totals 14 residues. Trimming left V 1 base short and J 3 bases short, with 10 bases between. CDR3 DNA: TGTGCCAGCAGCTTAGGGGTCGTGAGCTACGAGCAGTACTTC. This sequence encodes CASSLGVVSYEQYF.

Many counts were recorded for this clonotype. The chain joins TRBV29-1 to TRBJ2-7, with D possibly matching TRBD1 (6 bases). This CDR3 is built from 13 residues. V was trimmed by 1 base and J by 5 bases, leaving 12 bases between them. Germline V gene lookup returns CDR1 SQVTM and CDR2 ANQGSEA. The CDR3 nucleotides are TGCAGCGTTGAAGGCACGGACAGCAACGAGCAGTACTTC. Translating gives CSVEGTDSNEQYF.

On this clonotype: A much larger clone is a single base away; this may be a read error. The rearrangement links TRBV5-1 to TRBJ2-2; D gene unclear. This CDR3 has 13 residues. Germline CDR1 is SGHRS and CDR2 is YFSETQ. V was clipped by 6 bases and J by 1 base, with 7 bases between them. CDR3 nucleotides: TGCGCCAGCAACTTCGAGAACACCGGGGAGCTGTTTTTT. Residues: CASNFENTGELFF. Variable domain in full (rest from reference TRBV5-1 and TRBJ2-2): KAGVTQTPRYLIKTRGQQVTLSCSPISGHRSVSWYQQTPGQGLQFLFEYFSETQRNKGNFPGRFSGRQFSNSRSEMNVSTLELGDSALYLCASNFENTGELFFGEGSRLTVL.

Regarding this clonotype: At one boundary the junction diverges from the germline segment, which might be a read error. This rearrangement joins TRBV29-1 to TRBJ2-1; possible D gene TRBD2, 6 bases. This CDR3 comprises 14 residues. CDR1 and CDR2 (germline): SQVTM, ANQGSEA. In DNA form, the CDR3 reads TGCGGCGTTGGGGACTGGAGTTCCTACAATGAGCAGTTCTTC. This gives the protein CGVGDWSSYNEQFF.

In its sample, this clonotype was seen many times. The chain uses TRBV28 and TRBJ2-7; D call uncertain. Trimming pared 4 bases from V and 4 bases from J, leaving 17 bases between. The CDR3 runs 15 residues. Germline V CDR1 and CDR2: MDHEN, SYDVKM. DNA of the CDR3: TGTGCCAGCAGTTCCCTTACGGCCCCACTTTACGAGCAGTACTTC. This gives the protein CASSSLTAPLYEQYF.